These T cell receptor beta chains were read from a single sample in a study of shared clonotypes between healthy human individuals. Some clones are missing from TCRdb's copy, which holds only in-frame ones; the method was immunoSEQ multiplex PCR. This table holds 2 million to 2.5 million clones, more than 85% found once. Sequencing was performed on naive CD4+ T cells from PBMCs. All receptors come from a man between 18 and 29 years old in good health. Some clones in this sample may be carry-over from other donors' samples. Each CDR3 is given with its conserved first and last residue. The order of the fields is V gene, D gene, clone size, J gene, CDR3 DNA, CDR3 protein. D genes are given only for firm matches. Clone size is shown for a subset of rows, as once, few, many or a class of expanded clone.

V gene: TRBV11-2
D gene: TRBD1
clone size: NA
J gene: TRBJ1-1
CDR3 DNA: TGTGCCAGCAGCCCCCGGACAGGGGGCTTAGCGGACACTGAAGCTTTCTTT
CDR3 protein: CASSPRTGGLADTEAFF

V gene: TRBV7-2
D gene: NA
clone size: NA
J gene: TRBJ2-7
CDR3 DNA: TGTGCCAGCAGCTTTGTTTCTTCGAATTCGAACGAGCAGTACTTC
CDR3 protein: CASSFVSSNSNEQYF

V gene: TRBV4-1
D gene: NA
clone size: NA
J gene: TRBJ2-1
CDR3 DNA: TGCGCCAGCAGCCAAGGAGATGAGCAGTTCTTC
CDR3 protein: CASSQGDEQFF

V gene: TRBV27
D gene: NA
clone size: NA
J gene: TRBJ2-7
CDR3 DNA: TGTGCCAGCAAAGGCTCCAGCAGACTCTCCTACGAGCAGTACTTC
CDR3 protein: CASKGSSRLSYEQYF

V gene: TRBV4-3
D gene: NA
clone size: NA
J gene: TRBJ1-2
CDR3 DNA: TGCGCCAGCAGCCAAGAGTGGAGACGTAACTATGGCTACACCTTC
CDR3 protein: CASSQEWRRNYGYTF

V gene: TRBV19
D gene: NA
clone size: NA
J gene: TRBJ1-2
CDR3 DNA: TGTGCCAGTAGTATGGGCTCGGCAGGGATTGGCTACACCTTC
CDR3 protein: CASSMGSAGIGYTF

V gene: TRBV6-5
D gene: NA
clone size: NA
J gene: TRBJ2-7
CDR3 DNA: TGTGCCAGCAGTTTAGTGGACTCTACCTACGAGCAGTACTTC
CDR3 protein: CASSLVDSTYEQYF

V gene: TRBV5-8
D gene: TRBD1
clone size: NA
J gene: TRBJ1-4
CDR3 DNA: TGTGCCAGCAGCCTGGGGGACAGGGACAATGAAAAACTGTTTTTT
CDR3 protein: CASSLGDRDNEKLFF

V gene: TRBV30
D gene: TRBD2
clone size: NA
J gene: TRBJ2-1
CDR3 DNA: TGTGCCTGGAGTGAGGGCGGGAGCCTTATCTTTGAGCAGTTCTTC
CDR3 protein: CAWSEGGSLIFEQFF

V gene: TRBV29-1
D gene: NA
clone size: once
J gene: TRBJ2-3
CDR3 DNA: TGCAGCGTTGCCGGGACGACCCGAGCAGATACGCAGTATTTT
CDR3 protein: CSVAGTTRADTQYF

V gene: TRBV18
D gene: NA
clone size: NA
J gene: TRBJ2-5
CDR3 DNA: TGTGCCAGCTCACCACGCGGTGAGACCCAGTACTTC
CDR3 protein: CASSPRGETQYF

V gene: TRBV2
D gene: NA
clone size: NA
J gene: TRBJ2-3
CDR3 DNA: TGTGCCAGCAGTGCAGTCGGGCCAGGGGAGGGCACAGATACGCAGTATTTT
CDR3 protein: CASSAVGPGEGTDTQYF

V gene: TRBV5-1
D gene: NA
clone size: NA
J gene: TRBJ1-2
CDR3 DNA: TGCGCCAGCAGCTTGGCCAGGGGAAGGGATGGCTACACCTTC
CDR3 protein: CASSLARGRDGYTF

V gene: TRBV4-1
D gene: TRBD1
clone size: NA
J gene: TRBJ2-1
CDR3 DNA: TGCGCCAGCAGCAAGGGACAGGTCTCCTACAATGAGCAGTTCTTC
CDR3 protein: CASSKGQVSYNEQFF

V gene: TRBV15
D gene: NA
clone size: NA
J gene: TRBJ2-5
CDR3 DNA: TGTGCCACCAGCAGAGGAGGTTTGGGGGAGACCCAGTACTTC
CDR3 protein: CATSRGGLGETQYF

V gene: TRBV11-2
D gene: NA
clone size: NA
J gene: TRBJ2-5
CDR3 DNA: TGTGCCAGCAGCTTAGGGGGCGCGGGATGGGAGACCCAGTACTTC
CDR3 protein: CASSLGGAGWETQYF

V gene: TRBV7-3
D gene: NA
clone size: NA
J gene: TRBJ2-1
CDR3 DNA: TGTGCCAGCAGCCCACGGGACGCCCACAATGAGCAGTTCTTC
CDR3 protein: CASSPRDAHNEQFF

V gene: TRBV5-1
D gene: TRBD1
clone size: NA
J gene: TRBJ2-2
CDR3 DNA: TGCGCCAGCAGCTTAAGGGACAGGGGAAACACCGGGGAGCTGTTTTTT
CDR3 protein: CASSLRDRGNTGELFF

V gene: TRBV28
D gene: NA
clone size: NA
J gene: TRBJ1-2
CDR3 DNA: TGTGCCAGCAACTCGGGGGCCTTTAACTATGGCTACACCTTC
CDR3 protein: CASNSGAFNYGYTF

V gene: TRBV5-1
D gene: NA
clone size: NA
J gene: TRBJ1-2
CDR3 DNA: TGCGCCAGCAGCTTGGCGGGCAGTTCTAACTATGGCTACACCTTC
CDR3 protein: CASSLAGSSNYGYTF

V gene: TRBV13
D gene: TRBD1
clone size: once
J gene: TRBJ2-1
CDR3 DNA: TGTGCCAGCAGCCCCCAATACCAGGGGGAACCCTCCTACAATGAGCAGTTCTTC
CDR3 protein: CASSPQYQGEPSYNEQFF

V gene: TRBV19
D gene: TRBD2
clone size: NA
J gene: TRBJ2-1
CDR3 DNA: TGTGCCAGTAGTATAGAGGGACCCGGGACTAGCGCTTACAATGAGCAGTTCTTC
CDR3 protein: CASSIEGPGTSAYNEQFF

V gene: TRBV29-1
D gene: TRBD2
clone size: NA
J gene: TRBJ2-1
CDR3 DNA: TGCAGCGTTGAAACTAGCGGGAGGGCCAGTATTGAGCAGTTCTTC
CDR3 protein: CSVETSGRASIEQFF

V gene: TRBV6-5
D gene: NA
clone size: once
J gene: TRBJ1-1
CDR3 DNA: TGTGCCAGCAGACCCGACTGGGGGCGCACTGAAGCTTTCTTT
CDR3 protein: CASRPDWGRTEAFF

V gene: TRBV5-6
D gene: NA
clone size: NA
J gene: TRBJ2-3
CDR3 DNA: TGTGCCAGCAGCTCCCCAACAGGGCTCCTCACAGATACGCAGTATTTT
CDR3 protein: CASSSPTGLLTDTQYF

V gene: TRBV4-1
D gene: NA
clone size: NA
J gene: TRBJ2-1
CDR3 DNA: TGCGCCAGCAGCCAAGAACTTACGGAGAGATACAATGAGCAGTTCTTC
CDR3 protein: CASSQELTERYNEQFF

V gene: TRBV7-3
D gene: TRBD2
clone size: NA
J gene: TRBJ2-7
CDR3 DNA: TGTGCCAGCAGCTTACTAGCGGGAGCCGCCCGGGACGAGCAGTACTTC
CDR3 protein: CASSLLAGAARDEQYF

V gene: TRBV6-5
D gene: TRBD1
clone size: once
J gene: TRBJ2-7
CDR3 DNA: TGTGCCGGCAAGAACCGCGGGACAGGGGCCTACGAGCAGTACTTC
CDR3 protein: CAGKNRGTGAYEQYF

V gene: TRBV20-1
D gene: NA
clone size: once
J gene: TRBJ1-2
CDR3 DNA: TGCAGTGCTAGAGGCAATGGCTACACCTTC
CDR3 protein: CSARGNGYTF

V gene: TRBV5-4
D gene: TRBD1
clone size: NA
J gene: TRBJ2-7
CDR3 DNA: TGTGCCAGCAGCCAGGGGGACAGGGGGACCGAGCAGTACTTC
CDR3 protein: CASSQGDRGTEQYF

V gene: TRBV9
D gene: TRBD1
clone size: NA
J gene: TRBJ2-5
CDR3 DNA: TGTGCCAGCAGCGTACTCGCAGGACAGGGGGTAGAGACCCAGTACTTC
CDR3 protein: CASSVLAGQGVETQYF

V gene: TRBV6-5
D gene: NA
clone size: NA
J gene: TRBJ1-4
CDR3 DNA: TGTGCCAGCAGGGAGGTGGGAAAACTGTTTTTT
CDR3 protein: CASREVGKLFF

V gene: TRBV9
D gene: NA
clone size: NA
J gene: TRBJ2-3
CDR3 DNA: TGTGCCAGCAGCCACCGCACAGATACGCAGTATTTT
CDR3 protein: CASSHRTDTQYF

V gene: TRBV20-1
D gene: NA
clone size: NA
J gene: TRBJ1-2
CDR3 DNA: TGCAGGATCCGAGGCTACACCTTC
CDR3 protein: CRIRGYTF

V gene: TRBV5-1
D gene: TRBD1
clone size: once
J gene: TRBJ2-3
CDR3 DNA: TGCGCCAGCAGCATCGGACAGGGCGCAGATACGCAGTATTTT
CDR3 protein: CASSIGQGADTQYF

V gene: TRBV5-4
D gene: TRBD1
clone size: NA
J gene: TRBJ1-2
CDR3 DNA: TGTGCCAGCAGCTCGGGACAGGGGGCGGGAGGCTACACCTTC
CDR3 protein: CASSSGQGAGGYTF

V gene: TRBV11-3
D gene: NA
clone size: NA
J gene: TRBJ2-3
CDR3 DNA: TGTGCCAGCAGCTTGCGGGCCAACGGAAGGTCAGATACGCAGTATTTT
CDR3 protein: CASSLRANGRSDTQYF

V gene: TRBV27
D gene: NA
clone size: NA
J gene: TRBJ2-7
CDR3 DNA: TGTGCCAGCAGCTGGCTAGCGGTACAGGGGGGCGAGCAGTACTTC
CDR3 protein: CASSWLAVQGGEQYF

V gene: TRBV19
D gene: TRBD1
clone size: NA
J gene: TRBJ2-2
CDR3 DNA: TGTGCCAGTAGTACTGGACAGGGACGAACCGGGGAGCTGTTTTTT
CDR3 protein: CASSTGQGRTGELFF

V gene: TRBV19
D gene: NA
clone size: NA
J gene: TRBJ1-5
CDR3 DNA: TGTGCCAGTACCAACCGGCCGGCGAACGGCAATCAGCCCCAGCATTTT
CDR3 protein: CASTNRPANGNQPQHF

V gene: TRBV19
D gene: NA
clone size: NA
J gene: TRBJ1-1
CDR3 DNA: TGTGCCAGTAGTAGTGTGAACACTGAAGCTTTCTTT
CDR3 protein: CASSSVNTEAFF

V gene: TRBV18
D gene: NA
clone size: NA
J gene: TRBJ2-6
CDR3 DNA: TGTGCCAGCTCACTGGACAGCGGGGCCAACGTCCTGACTTTC
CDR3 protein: CASSLDSGANVLTF

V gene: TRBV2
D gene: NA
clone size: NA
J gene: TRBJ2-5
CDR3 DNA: TGTGCCAGCAGTGACAGACAAGAGACCCAGTACTTC
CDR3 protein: CASSDRQETQYF

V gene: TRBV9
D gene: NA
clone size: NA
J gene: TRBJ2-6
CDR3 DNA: TGTGCCAGCAGCGCACTGGGCTCTGGGGCCAACGTCCTGACTTTC
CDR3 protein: CASSALGSGANVLTF

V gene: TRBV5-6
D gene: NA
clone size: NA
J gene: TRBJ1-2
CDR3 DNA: TGTGCCAGTTCTAATCAGGGTAACTATGGCTACACCTTC
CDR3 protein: CASSNQGNYGYTF

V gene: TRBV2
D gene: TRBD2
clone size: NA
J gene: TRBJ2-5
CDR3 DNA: TGTGCCAGCAGTGACGGACTAGCGGGAGCGCGGGAGACCCAGTACTTC
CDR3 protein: CASSDGLAGARETQYF

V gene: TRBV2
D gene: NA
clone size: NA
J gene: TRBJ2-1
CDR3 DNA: TGTGCCTCCGGAGGGCGTAGCTCCTACAATGAGCAGTTCTTC
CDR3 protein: CASGGRSSYNEQFF

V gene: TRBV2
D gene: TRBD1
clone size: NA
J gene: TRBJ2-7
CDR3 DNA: TGTGCCAGCAGACCGGGACAGGGGCCAGCCTACGAGCAGTACTTC
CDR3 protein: CASRPGQGPAYEQYF

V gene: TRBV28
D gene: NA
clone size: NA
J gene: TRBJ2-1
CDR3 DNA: TGTGCCAGTTTTCGGGGAACACGCATTCCCTACAATGAGCAGTTCTTC
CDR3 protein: CASFRGTRIPYNEQFF

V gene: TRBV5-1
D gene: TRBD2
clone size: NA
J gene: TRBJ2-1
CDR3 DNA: TGCGCCAGCAGCTTGGGGGCTAGCGGGAGGGCCAATGAGCAGTTCTTC
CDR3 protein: CASSLGASGRANEQFF

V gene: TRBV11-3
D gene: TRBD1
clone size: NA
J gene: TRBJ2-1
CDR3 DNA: TGTGCCAGCAGCTCGAAGGGACAGGGGGGAAATGAGCAGTTCTTC
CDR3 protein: CASSSKGQGGNEQFF

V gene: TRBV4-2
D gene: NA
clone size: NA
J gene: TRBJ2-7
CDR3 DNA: TGTGCCAGCAGCCAGGTAATGAGACGGGCATTACTTGACGAGCAGTACTTC
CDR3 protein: CASSQVMRRALLDEQYF

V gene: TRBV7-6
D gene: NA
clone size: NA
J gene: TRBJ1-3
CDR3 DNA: TGTGCCAGCAGAGAGATCGCGGCGAATGGAAACACCATATATTTT
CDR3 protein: CASREIAANGNTIYF

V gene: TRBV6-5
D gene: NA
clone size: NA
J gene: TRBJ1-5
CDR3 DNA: TGTGCCAGCAGTCCTTGGACAGATAGCAATCAGCCCCAGCATTTT
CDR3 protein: CASSPWTDSNQPQHF

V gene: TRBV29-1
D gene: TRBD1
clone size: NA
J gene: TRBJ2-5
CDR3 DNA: TGCAGCGTGCGTCCGGGACAGGCTACGGAGACCCAGTACTTC
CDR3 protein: CSVRPGQATETQYF

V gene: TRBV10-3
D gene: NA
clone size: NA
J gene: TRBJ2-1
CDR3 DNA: TGTGCCACCGCAAAGGGGGGGGAGCCCTTCAATGAGCAGTTCTTC
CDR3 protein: CATAKGGEPFNEQFF